This T cell receptor beta chain appears in the sequencing data of a study of OX40 agonist ivuxolimab in advanced cancers. Study results and limitations: Compared with others, partial responders at 0.1-3.0 mg/kg displayed clonal expansion among the lowest.

Trimming took off 1 base at V and 4 bases at J, with 8 bases between the two ends. The CDR3 spans 13 residues. Per germline, CDR1 SGHRS and CDR2 YFSETQ. TCRdb keeps only in-frame clones here, not all; method: immunoSEQ multiplex PCR. The sample records about 60,000 clones, roughly 83% being singletons. With respect to this clone: Its antigen is unknown.

This clonotype originated in an adult with an advanced solid tumor such as melanoma, head and neck, liver or kidney cancer. The sequenced sample was CD4+ or CD8+ T cells sorted from blood, obtained in a trial of the OX40 agonist ivuxolimab. This chain uses TRBV5-1 with TRBJ1-1; no definite D call. CDR3 amino acids: CASSLYWGTEAFF. The CDR3 DNA reads as TGCGCCAGCAGCTTGTACTGGGGCACTGAAGCTTTCTTT.